This passage covers 25 T cell receptor beta chains from one sample sequenced in a study of T-cell reconstitution after alpha-beta-depleted transplantation in children. The authors prepared the TCRbeta library with unique molecular identifiers. Each CDR3 protein gets one entry after TCRdb re-called the PCR reads with MiXCR. The profile shows approximately 500,000 distinct CDR3 sequences, roughly 30% of them singletons. The input for sequencing was PBMCs, taken before TCRalphabeta/CD19-depleted stem cell transplant. These receptors originate from a boy younger than two with Wiskott-Aldrich syndrome, due to receive a stem cell transplant.

This clonotype was seen only a few times. The V and J genes are TRBV6-4 and TRBJ2-7, with 11 bases that match TRBD1. The CDR3 totals 17 residues. After removal of 5 bases from V and 3 bases from J, the junction contained 12 bases not matched to a gene. Germline CDR1 MRHNA, CDR2 SNTAGT. The CDR3 coding sequence is TGTGCCAGCAGTCGGTCTCAAACCGGGACAGGGGGCTACGAGCAGTACTTC. Its translation is CASSRSQTGTGGYEQYF.

The chain links TRBV7-6 to TRBJ2-2; TRBD2 matches at 11 bases. With 5 bases clipped from V and 4 bases from J, the junction kept 9 bases outside the gene matches. Looked up from germline, CDR1 is SGHVS and CDR2 is FNYEAQ. CDR3 length: 17 amino acids. The CDR3 loop reads CASSPRGTSGATGELFF. Here the CDR3 DNA reads TGTGCCAGCAGCCCGAGGGGGACTAGCGGCGCCACCGGGGAGCTGTTTTTT.

This clonotype turned up a few times. The V call is TRBV5-1, the J call TRBJ1-1, with 7 bases fitting TRBD1. V dropped 4 bases and J dropped 0; count of bases not matched to a gene: 6. The germline V gene encodes CDR1 SGHRS and CDR2 YFSETQ. The CDR3 contains 15 residues. The CDR3 region is CASSKDRPLNTEAFF. In nucleotides, the CDR3 is TGCGCCAGCAGCAAGGACAGGCCATTGAACACTGAAGCTTTCTTT.

The chain links TRBV5-1 to TRBJ2-2; 7 nucleotides agree with TRBD2. The CDR3 runs 16 residues. The germline V gene has CDR1 SGHRS and CDR2 YFSETQ. V lost 1 base and J lost 4; bases outside the gene matches: 7. In nucleotides, the CDR3 is TGCGCCAGCAGCTTGTTTGGGGAGGGCCTCACCGGGGAGCTGTTTTTT. This sequence encodes CASSLFGEGLTGELFF.

This clonotype was seen more than once but under ten times. The rearrangement uses TRBV25-1 and TRBJ2-1; TRBD2 is a possible D gene (5 bases). Germline V CDR1 and CDR2: MGHDK, SYGVNS. This CDR3 spans 16 amino acids. V was pared by 0 bases and J by 4 bases, with 13 bases between. The CDR3 here is CASSEYPSRFYNEQFF. The CDR3 region has the DNA TGTGCCAGCAGTGAATACCCTAGCAGATTTTACAATGAGCAGTTCTTC.

This clonotype has only a few counts. This chain joins TRBV5-1 and TRBJ2-3; no firm D call. V lost 0 bases to trimming and J lost 2 bases, with 7 bases between them. The CDR3 covers 14 residues. The V gene's germline CDR1 is SGHRS and CDR2 YFSETQ. CDR3 in DNA: TGCGCCAGCAGCTTGGTTCCTAACACAGATACGCAGTATTTT. This codes for CASSLVPNTDTQYF.

V is TRBV5-1 and J is TRBJ2-1; D may be TRBD2 (6 bases). V lost 2 bases, J lost 5 bases, and 14 bases lay in between. The germline V gene encodes CDR1 SGHRS and CDR2 YFSETQ. There are 15 residues in the CDR3. CDR3: CASSLRWRDHNEQFF. CDR3 bases: TGCGCCAGCAGCTTAAGGTGGCGGGATCACAATGAGCAGTTCTTC.

This sequence joins TRBV18 and TRBJ2-7, with 9 bases aligning to TRBD2. The CDR3 runs 17 residues. V shed 2 bases and J 1 base; nucleotides not matched to a gene: 9. CDR1 is KGHSH and CDR2 is LQKENI in the germline V gene. The DNA of the CDR3 is TGTGCCAGCTCACCAAGTAGCGGGAGTGCGGGGTCCTACGAGCAGTACTTC. Amino acids: CASSPSSGSAGSYEQYF. Complete variable domain (other parts from reference TRBV18 and TRBJ2-7): NAGVMQNPRHLVRRRGQEARLRCSPMKGHSHVYWYRQLPEEGLKFMVYLQKENIIDESGMPKERFSAEFPKEGPSILRIQQVVRGDSAAYFCASSPSSGSAGSYEQYFGPGTRLTVT.

The chain employs TRBV5-6 and TRBJ2-1; TRBD2 agrees at 13 bases. The CDR3 loop spans 18 amino acids. CDR1 and CDR2 from the germline V gene are SGHDT and YYEEEE. V shed 4 bases, J shed 2 bases, and the junction held 9 bases outside the gene matches. This CDR3 is CASSAFAGLAGPYNEQFF. The DNA for the CDR3 is TGTGCCAGCAGCGCCTTCGCGGGACTAGCGGGACCCTACAATGAGCAGTTCTTC.

This clonotype was observed a few times. One junction end does not reproduce the germline sequence, and a read error may be involved. This chain connects TRBV12-3 or TRBV12-4 to TRBJ1-5; D is undetermined. This CDR3 has 13 residues. In DNA form, the CDR3 reads TGCGCCAGCAGTAACATAATAAATCAGCCCCAGCATTTT. Translation gives CASSNIINQPQHF.

This clonotype was counted only a few times. The rearrangement links TRBV24-1 to TRBJ2-1; 12 nucleotides align to TRBD2. This CDR3 has 15 residues. The germline V gene has CDR1 KGHDR and CDR2 SFDVKD. Trimming at V came to 7 bases and at J to 8 bases, leaving 8 bases not matched to a gene. The CDR3 DNA reads as TGTGCCACCAGCGAGACTAGCGGGAGTTTGGATGAGCAGTTCTTC. It is translated as CATSETSGSLDEQFF.

The chain couples TRBV5-1 to TRBJ2-7, with TRBD2 identical over 9 bases. Germline loops: CDR1 SGHRS, CDR2 YFSETQ. The CDR3 is 17 residues long. The J segment lost 2 bases and the V segment lost 3 bases, leaving 12 bases of the junction unmatched. The CDR3 DNA follows: TGCGCCAGCAGCTCGGGACTTACTAGCGGGTTAACCTACGAGCAGTACTTC. Translation gives CASSSGLTSGLTYEQYF.

This clonotype appeared a few times. V and J are TRBV6-2 or TRBV6-3 and TRBJ1-1; TRBD1 is a possible D gene (5 bases). The CDR3 has 15 amino acids. V was pared by 5 bases and J by 2 bases, with 15 bases between. Germline lookup yields CDR1 MNHEY and CDR2 SVGEGT. In DNA, the CDR3 is TGTGCCAGCAGTATACCCGGGACGGGAAACACTGAAGCTTTCTTT. Amino acids: CASSIPGTGNTEAFF.

This chain links TRBV20-1 with TRBJ1-2; no clear D. CDR1 is DFQATT, CDR2 SNEGSKA, per germline (reference sequence). V lost 3 bases and J lost 7, with 9 bases in between. The CDR3 spans 11 residues. In nucleotides, the CDR3 is TGCAGTGCTAGTAAGGGAGGTGGCTACACCTTC. Protein: CSASKGGGYTF.

J is TRBJ2-2 and V is TRBV20-1; D remains unclear. Per germline, CDR1 DFQATT and CDR2 SNEGSKA (reference sequence). The CDR3 runs 13 residues. The germline V and J ends were trimmed by 4 bases and 4 bases, with 10 bases remaining between them. CDR3 loop: CSATLVSTGELFF. The DNA for the CDR3 is TGCAGTGCTACTCTCGTATCCACCGGGGAGCTGTTTTTT.

This clonotype was found a few times. The chain links TRBV6-6 to TRBJ1-1; D remains ambiguous. Germline V gives CDR1 MNHNY, CDR2 SVGAGI (reference sequence). CDR3 length: 13 amino acids. The ends were cut back, 7 bases at V and 3 bases at J, with 12 bases in the middle. This chain's CDR3 is CASMLNSHTEAFF. In nucleotides, the CDR3 is TGTGCCAGCATGCTCAATTCTCACACTGAAGCTTTCTTT.

The V and J genes are TRBV2 and TRBJ2-3, with 7 positions matching TRBD1. The CDR3 has 13 amino acids. The germline V gene encodes CDR1 SNHLY and CDR2 FYNNEI. Trimming cost V 4 bases and J 6 bases; bases outside gene matches: 4. CDR3 sequence reads: CASSGTGGDTQYF. Written as DNA, the CDR3 is TGTGCCAGCAGTGGGACAGGTGGTGATACGCAGTATTTT. Looking up the rest from reference TRBV2 and TRBJ2-3 gives the full variable domain: EPEVTQTPSHQVTQMGQEVILRCVPISNHLYFYWYRQILGQKVEFLVSFYNNEISEKSEIFDDQFSVERPDGSNFTLKIRSTKLEDSAMYFCASSGTGGDTQYFGPGTRLTVL.

The V call is TRBV5-6, the J call TRBJ2-1, with a weak D call TRBD2 (5 bases). V shed 3 bases and J shed 0 bases, with 10 bases lying between them. Germline V gene sequence: CDR1 SGHDT, CDR2 YYEEEE. The CDR3 runs 15 residues. The chain's CDR3 is CASSWGEGSYNEQFF. CDR3 bases: TGTGCCAGCAGCTGGGGAGAGGGCTCCTACAATGAGCAGTTCTTC.

This clonotype was seen more than once but under ten times. The chain uses TRBV20-1 and TRBJ2-7; TRBD1 aligns across 7 bases. The CDR3 sequence is 16 residues long. CDR1 and CDR2 from the germline V gene are DFQATT and SNEGSKA (reference sequence). V gave up 6 bases and J gave up 2 bases; unmatched junction bases: 16. CDR3 DNA sequence: TGCAGTGCCACACGCCTCGACAGGGTCCTACCCTACGAGCAGTACTTC. Translating gives CSATRLDRVLPYEQYF.

The V call is TRBV20-1, the J call TRBJ1-5; 12 positions match TRBD1. The CDR3 sequence is 16 residues long. From germline, CDR1 is DFQATT and CDR2 SNEGSKA (reference sequence). Trimming took 2 bases from V and 7 from J; bases not matched to a gene: 9. CDR3 sequence reads: CSARQWDRGLGQPQHF. CDR3 nucleotide sequence: TGCAGTGCTAGACAATGGGACAGGGGGCTTGGACAGCCCCAGCATTTT.

The chain links TRBV15 to TRBJ2-3; 9 bases agree with TRBD2. The V and J ends lost 0 bases and 6 bases, in that order; junction bases with no gene match: 7. Germline V gene lookup returns CDR1 LNHNV and CDR2 YYDKDF (reference sequence). The CDR3 has 16 amino acids. CDR3 nucleotide sequence: TGTGCCACCAGCAGAGATCACGCGGGAGGGGGGGATACGCAGTATTTT. It specifies CATSRDHAGGGDTQYF.

This clonotype has just a few counts. This chain links TRBV4-1 with TRBJ2-5, with a tentative D call TRBD1 (6 bases). The V and J ends lost 0 bases and 5 bases respectively, with 13 bases between them. Germline CDR1 MGHRA, CDR2 YSYEKL. This CDR3 is 15 amino acids long. The CDR3 DNA follows: TGCGCCAGCAGCCAAGACCATAACAGGGAGGAGACCCAGTACTTC. Its protein is CASSQDHNREETQYF.

The gene calls are TRBV5-1 and TRBJ2-5; 9 bases line up with TRBD2. The CDR3 loop spans 15 amino acids. The germline CDR1 and CDR2 sequences are SGHRS and YFSETQ. The V gene end was trimmed by 2 bases and the J gene end by 2 bases; junction bases not matched to a gene: 4. The CDR3 sequence is CASSLTSGPQETQYF. The CDR3 nucleotides read TGCGCCAGCAGCTTAACTAGCGGGCCGCAAGAGACCCAGTACTTC.

The chain joins TRBV2 to TRBJ2-1; D is unclear. Germline V gene data show CDR1 as SNHLY and CDR2 as FYNNEI. The CDR3 extends over 10 amino acids. V lost 3 bases and J lost 8, with 2 bases in between. The CDR3 reads CASSDYEQFF. The DNA of the CDR3 is TGTGCCAGCAGTGATTATGAGCAGTTCTTC.

In this sample, this clonotype turned up a few times. V gene TRBV7-2 combines with J gene TRBJ2-3, with 8 nucleotides matching TRBD2. V lost 7 bases, J lost 4 bases, and 10 bases stayed unmatched. This CDR3 is 15 amino acids long. Germline CDR1 SGHTA, CDR2 FQGNSA. In DNA form, the CDR3 reads TGTGCCAGCATTCTCCTGGCGGGAGGTGCAGATACGCAGTATTTT. Translating gives CASILLAGGADTQYF. Combining the CDR3 with reference TRBV7-2 and TRBJ2-3 gives the whole variable domain GAGVSQSPSNKVTEKGKDVELRCDPISGHTALYWYRQSLGQGLEFLIYFQGNSAPDKSGLPSDRFSAERTGGSVSTLTIQRTQQEDSAVYLCASILLAGGADTQYFGPGTRLTVL.